This T cell receptor beta chain was identified during a study of blood T cell repertoires in COVID-19. This clone appeared once. In the original processing: Nucleated cell counts were estimated from reference gene primer amplification. Clones were read by immunoSEQ multiplex PCR, and TCRdb kept only the in-frame ones, dropping some. That table gives V, J and clone size, and the DNA gave D and trimming. Among some 110,000 clones listed, about 83% were seen once. The sample was peripheral blood. This TCR came from a man between 65 and 80 years old with acute or convalescent COVID-19.

The CDR3 is CASSLVSRGEAFF. CDR3 coding DNA: TGTGCCAGCAGCTTAGTGAGCAGGGGAGAAGCTTTCTTT. This chain links TRBV7-8 with TRBJ1-1, with D possibly matching TRBD1 (6 bases). The V end was cut by 1 base, the J end by 8 bases, with 11 bases between. CDR1 is SGHVS and CDR2 is FQNEAQ in the germline V gene. The length of the CDR3 is 13 residues.